The clone carrying this T cell receptor beta chain was detected only a few times. This entry is derived from a study of molecular identifiers for immune sequencing clone quantification. Generation of bulk TCR libraries relied on previously described methods and listed TCR primers. TCRdb fed the PCR reads into MiXCR, producing one record per CDR3 protein. The data contain roughly 50,000 distinct CDR3 sequences, about a third of them seen just once; the ten biggest clones take up 3% to 4%. Material: naive CD8+ T cells from blood, with Jurkat cell RNA spiked in. Sample subset: FACS-sorted CD8+CD4-CCR7+CD45RA+ naive T cells. The receptor's source is a human donor in good health. Some libraries in this study had Jurkat cell RNA spiked in.

The CDR3: CASSGAGTGIYEQYF. CDR3 nucleotide sequence: TGTGCCAGCAGCGGGGCCGGGACAGGGATCTACGAGCAGTACTTC. The rearrangement joins TRBV9 to TRBJ2-7; TRBD1 matches 9 bases. Unmatched junction bases numbered 7, after V lost 3 bases and J lost 3 bases. Germline-derived CDR1 and CDR2 are SGDLS and YYNGEE. The CDR3 length is 15 residues.